The 32 T cell receptor beta chains below come from one sample, sequenced in a study of regulatory T cells in long-lasting Graves disease. Construction of the TCR beta libraries employed iRepertoire HTBI primers in conjunction with Arm-PCR of CDR3 regions. MiXCR, run by TCRdb on the multiplex PCR reads, gives a single entry per CDR3 protein. The sample lists 650,000 to 850,000 distinct CDR3 sequences, 30% occurring once. Time point given: persistent/refractory GD, antithyroid drugs over 5 years with positive TRAb. With RNA extracted from PBMCs as input, the TCR library was made. The sample in question was peripheral blood mononuclear cells (PBMCs), obtained when the disease was refractory, from a patient treated with antithyroid drugs. These receptors were collected from a female donor with Graves disease.

V is TRBV5-1 and J is TRBJ2-5; tentative D call: TRBD2 (6 bases). V was clipped by 0 bases and J by 3 bases, with 18 bases between them. The CDR3 totals 17 residues. CDR1 and CDR2 (germline): SGHRS, YFSETQ. The CDR3, as DNA: TGCGCCAGCAGCTTGGCCGGGACTTCTATGGGGAAAGAGACCCAGTACTTC. This encodes CASSLAGTSMGKETQYF.

Note on this clonotype: Because the CDR3 is missing its conserved closing phenylalanine or tryptophan, this is likely a read error. This sequence joins TRBV30 and TRBJ2-7; tentative D call: TRBD2 (6 bases). The V and J ends lost 5 bases and 7 bases respectively, with 21 bases between them. CDR1 is GTSNPN, CDR2 SVGIG, per germline (reference sequence). This CDR3 contains 14 residues. For the CDR3, the DNA is TGTGCCTGGGCCGAGGGACTCCGCCTGGGTGAGCAGTACCTC. The encoded protein is CAWAEGLRLGEQYL.

The V gene is TRBV2, the J gene TRBJ2-7; tentatively, D is TRBD1 (5 bases). In germline, CDR1 is SNHLY, CDR2 FYNNEI. The CDR3 loop spans 13 amino acids. The DNA of the CDR3 is TGTGCGCAAATAGACAGTTCGACCTACGAGCAGTACTTC. It codes for CAQIDSSTYEQYF.

The rearrangement links TRBV9 to TRBJ1-3; D is unresolved. This CDR3 region has 16 residues. Germline CDR1 is SGDLS and CDR2 is YYNGEE. With 4 bases removed from V and 4 bases from J, the gap between germline ends came to 18 bases. The CDR3 DNA is TGTGCCAGCAGCCCTAGACTCCAAGGAGAAGGAAACACCATATATTTT. This encodes CASSPRLQGEGNTIYF.

This clonotype was counted a few times. V is TRBV28 and J is TRBJ1-5, with unresolved D. CDR3 length equals 14 residues. Germline assignment: CDR1 MDHEN and CDR2 SYDVKM. The V end lost 8 bases, the J end lost 7 bases, and 18 bases lay between the germline ends. CDR3 DNA: TGTGCCAGCTCTCTTTTGGAAGGGAGACAGCCCCAGCATTTT. Amino acids: CASSLLEGRQPQHF. Using reference TRBV28 and TRBJ1-5 for the parts outside the CDR3, the full variable domain is DVKVTQSSRYLVKRTGEKVFLECVQDMDHENMFWYRQDPGLGLRLIYFSYDVKMKEKGDIPEGYSVSREKKERFSLILESASTNQTSMYLCASSLLEGRQPQHFGDGTRLSIL.

This clonotype has at least ten counts. J is TRBJ1-2 and V is TRBV27; 8 bases map to TRBD1. The trim removed 3 bases at V and 7 bases at J, leaving 10 bases unmatched. The CDR3 loop spans 15 amino acids. Looked up from germline, CDR1 is MNHEY and CDR2 is SMNVEV (reference sequence). CDR3 sequence: CASSFQGAWEGGYTF. The DNA for the CDR3 is TGTGCCAGCAGTTTCCAGGGGGCGTGGGAGGGTGGCTACACCTTC.

This clonotype was detected ten times or more. One end of the junction fails to match germline, which may point to a read error. This chain joins TRBV5-1 and TRBJ1-1; D is ambiguous. Per germline, CDR1 SGHRS and CDR2 YFSETQ. The CDR3 totals 13 residues. CDR3 coding DNA: TGTGCCAGCAGCTTGGTTCTGAACACTGAAGCTTTCTTT. It specifies CASSLVLNTEAFF.

The J gene is TRBJ1-2, the V gene TRBV28; D not resolved. The CDR3 contains 14 residues. Germline V gene data show CDR1 as MDHEN and CDR2 as SYDVKM. Deletions cut 3 bases from V and 1 base from J, with 9 bases between. The CDR3 region is CASSLVDFNYGYTF. CDR3 DNA sequence: TGTGCCAGCAGTTTGGTTGACTTTAACTATGGCTACACCTTC.

This clonotype has only a few counts. The chain recombines TRBV10-1 with TRBJ1-1, with D possibly matching TRBD1 (5 bases). The V and J ends lost 3 bases and 0 bases respectively, with 11 bases between them. CDR1 is WNHNN and CDR2 is SYGVQD in the germline V gene (reference sequence). The CDR3 length is 15 residues. CDR3 sequence: CASSDDGGLNTEAFF. The CDR3 DNA sequence: TGCGCCAGCAGTGACGATGGGGGACTGAACACTGAAGCTTTCTTT.

This clonotype was counted only a few times. The genes are TRBV6-2 or TRBV6-3 and TRBJ1-1, with D perhaps matching TRBD1 (6 bases). The germline V gene encodes CDR1 MNHEY and CDR2 SVGEGT. CDR3 length equals 15 residues. V gave up 4 bases and J gave up 2 bases, with 14 bases separating them. CDR3 in amino acids: CASSFSSTGNTEAFF. CDR3 coding DNA: TGTGCCAGCAGTTTTTCATCGACAGGAAACACTGAAGCTTTCTTT.

J is TRBJ2-5 and V is TRBV5-1, with a tentative D call TRBD1 (6 bases). This CDR3 has 14 residues. V gave up 4 bases and J gave up 5 bases, with 15 bases separating them. Germline V CDR1 and CDR2: SGHRS, YFSETQ. The CDR3 protein is CASSAGTRGETQYF. The CDR3 DNA reads TGCGCCAGCAGCGCCGGGACAAGGGGCGAGACCCAGTACTTC.

V is TRBV30 and J is TRBJ1-1, with D possibly matching TRBD1 (5 bases). The V gene's germline CDR1 is GTSNPN and CDR2 SVGIG (reference sequence). The ends were cut back, 1 base at V and 4 bases at J, with 7 bases in the middle. This CDR3 is 12 amino acids long. The CDR3 loop reads CAWSAGGTEAFF. Written as DNA, the CDR3 is TGTGCCTGGAGTGCCGGGGGCACTGAAGCTTTCTTT.

The V and J genes are TRBV20-1 and TRBJ1-5; TRBD1 agrees at 9 bases. Per germline, CDR1 DFQATT and CDR2 SNEGSKA (reference sequence). The CDR3 has 16 residues. The V and J ends lost 6 bases and 4 bases, in that order; junction bases with no gene match: 13. Written as DNA, the CDR3 is TGCAGTGCGGCCGGGACAGGGTCTTATCAAAATCAGCCCCAGCATTTT. This translates into CSAAGTGSYQNQPQHF.

The CDR3, as DNA: TGCAGCGGGACTAGCGGGAGGGCCGGTCCTGGGGAGCTGTTTTTT. It encodes CSGTSGRAGPGELFF. The chain has TRBV29-1 and TRBJ2-2; 15 nucleotides match TRBD2. Looked up from germline, CDR1 is SQVTM and CDR2 is ANQGSEA. Losses at the gene ends were 7 bases for V and 8 bases for J; bases not matched to a gene: 8. The CDR3 spans 15 residues.

This chain links TRBV15 with TRBJ1-1, with D possibly TRBD1 on 6 matching bases. V was pared by 0 bases and J by 1 base, with 21 bases between. The CDR3 has 19 residues. CDR1 is LNHNV and CDR2 is YYDKDF in the germline V gene (reference sequence). CDR3 coding DNA: TGTGCCACCAGCAGAGATTACCTCGCCCCGGGACATAGGAACACTGAAGCTTTCTTT. This encodes CATSRDYLAPGHRNTEAFF. Supplemented by reference TRBV15 and TRBJ1-1, the full variable domain reads DAMVIQNPRYQVTQFGKPVTLSCSQTLNHNVMYWYQQKSSQAPKLLFHYYDKDFNNEADTPDNFQSRRPNTSFCFLDIRSPGLGDTAMYLCATSRDYLAPGHRNTEAFFGQGTRLTVV.

This clonotype was picked up a small number of times. V is TRBV5-1 and J is TRBJ1-6, with TRBD1 as a possible D gene (6 bases). Trimming left V 4 bases short and J 6 bases short, with 11 bases between. Per germline, CDR1 SGHRS and CDR2 YFSETQ. The CDR3 is made up of 14 amino acids. The CDR3 loop reads CASSPGQSNSPLHF. The CDR3 bases are TGCGCCAGCAGCCCCGGACAGAGTAATTCACCCCTCCACTTT.

J is TRBJ2-7 and V is TRBV20-1; a possible D gene is TRBD1 (6 bases). The CDR3 is 14 amino acids. Deletions cut 0 bases from V and 4 bases from J, with 13 bases between. CDR1 is DFQATT and CDR2 is SNEGSKA in the germline V gene (reference sequence). The CDR3 sequence is CSARETGRTYEQYF. CDR3 bases: TGCAGTGCTAGAGAGACAGGACGTACGTACGAGCAGTACTTC.

The table lists this clonotype with a few counts. The gene calls are TRBV20-1 and TRBJ1-2; D remains ambiguous. Germline V gives CDR1 DFQATT, CDR2 SNEGSKA (reference sequence). V gave up 5 bases and J gave up 0 bases, with 7 bases separating them. The CDR3 has 12 residues. The DNA for the CDR3 is TGCAGTGCTGCCAGAGCTAACTATGGCTACACCTTC. It encodes CSAARANYGYTF.

This clonotype was counted at least ten times. The J gene is TRBJ1-2, the V gene TRBV25-1, with D perhaps matching TRBD1 (5 bases). CDR3 length equals 14 residues. V lost 3 bases and J lost 8, with 16 bases in between. Germline CDR1 reads MGHDK; CDR2 reads SYGVNS. CDR3 DNA sequence: TGTGCCAGCAGTGAGCAGCGAGCAGGGAGCGGCTACACCTTC. Translation: CASSEQRAGSGYTF.

The chain joins TRBV5-6 to TRBJ1-2; tentative D call: TRBD1 (5 bases). The CDR3 length is 15 residues. Germline V gives CDR1 SGHDT, CDR2 YYEEEE. V dropped 4 bases and J dropped 5 bases, with 18 bases sitting between them. For the CDR3, the DNA is TGTGCCAGCAGCCCGGGGCGCGACCTTCTTTATGGCTACACCTTC. This codes for CASSPGRDLLYGYTF.

The genes are TRBV9 and TRBJ1-1; no definite D call. V was clipped by 4 bases and J by 3 bases, with 10 bases between them. The CDR3 loop spans 13 amino acids. Germline V gene lookup returns CDR1 SGDLS and CDR2 YYNGEE. The CDR3 is CASSIYTYTEAFF. In DNA, the CDR3 is TGTGCCAGCAGCATTTACACCTACACTGAAGCTTTCTTT.

The chain uses TRBV20-1 and TRBJ1-1; D is perhaps TRBD1 (5 bases). The ends were cut back, 5 bases at V and 6 bases at J, with 13 bases in the middle. From germline, CDR1 is DFQATT and CDR2 SNEGSKA (reference sequence). This CDR3 is 12 amino acids long. DNA of the CDR3: TGCAGTGCTGGACAAGCCGGCGCTGAAGCTTTCTTT. As protein: CSAGQAGAEAFF.

This clonotype appeared a few times. The V call is TRBV6-9, the J call TRBJ2-7, with 8 nucleotides matching TRBD1. Unmatched junction bases numbered 10, after V lost 3 bases and J lost 6 bases. In germline, CDR1 is MNHGY, CDR2 SVAAGI. The CDR3 is made up of 15 amino acids. The CDR3 spells CASSYSPDRVGEQYF. As DNA, the CDR3 is TGTGCCAGCAGTTACTCACCGGACAGGGTTGGCGAGCAGTACTTC.

The table lists this clonotype with a few counts. The J gene is TRBJ2-1, the V gene TRBV11-2, with D perhaps matching TRBD2 (6 bases). Germline values: CDR1 SGHAT, CDR2 FQNNGV. The ends were cut back, 5 bases at V and 1 base at J, with 9 bases in the middle. CDR3 length: 14 residues. This chain's CDR3 is CASSRDWSYNEQFF. As DNA, the CDR3 is TGTGCCAGCAGCAGGGACTGGTCCTACAATGAGCAGTTCTTC.

This clonotype was counted ten times or more. V and J are TRBV12-3 or TRBV12-4 and TRBJ1-2; TRBD1 matches at 7 bases. V lost 6 bases to trimming and J lost 4 bases; unmatched junction nucleotides: 11. The length of the CDR3 is 15 residues. The CDR3 region is CASSSTGSRVYGYTF. The CDR3 region has the DNA TGTGCCAGCAGCTCGACAGGGTCTAGGGTCTATGGCTACACCTTC.

This clonotype was seen a few times. The V call is TRBV11-2, the J call TRBJ1-5, with unresolved D. The CDR3 is made up of 13 amino acids. Germline values: CDR1 SGHAT, CDR2 FQNNGV. V lost 1 base and J 5 bases, leaving 6 bases between the germline ends. The CDR3 here is CASSLGWDQPQHF. In nucleotides, the CDR3 is TGTGCCAGCAGCTTAGGTTGGGATCAGCCCCAGCATTTT. The full variable domain, in which reference TRBV11-2 and TRBJ1-5 provide the parts outside the CDR3, is EAGVAQSPRYKIIEKRQSVAFWCNPISGHATLYWYQQILGQGPKLLIQFQNNGVVDDSQLPKDRFSAERLKGVDSTLKIQPAKLEDSAVYLCASSLGWDQPQHFGDGTRLSIL.

In this sample, this clonotype turned up a few times. The genes are TRBV11-2 and TRBJ2-5; TRBD2 might be the D (5 bases). Deletions cut 5 bases from V and 4 bases from J, with 17 bases between. Germline lookup yields CDR1 SGHAT and CDR2 FQNNGV. This CDR3 has 15 residues. CDR3 sequence reads: CASSLGGFHAETQYF. As DNA, the CDR3 is TGTGCCAGCAGCCTCGGCGGGTTTCATGCAGAGACCCAGTACTTC.

The J gene is TRBJ2-1, the V gene TRBV5-6, with a possible D match to TRBD2 (7 bases). This CDR3 contains 15 residues. The V gene lost 0 bases and the J gene lost 8 bases, with 15 bases spanning the gap. From germline, CDR1 is SGHDT and CDR2 YYEEEE. CDR3 coding DNA: TGTGCCAGCAGCTTGGCCCAAAGGGGGGGCTATGAGCAGTTCTTC. This codes for CASSLAQRGGYEQFF.

This clonotype turned up a few times. The chain has TRBV5-6 and TRBJ1-2; D ambiguous. The CDR3 has 13 amino acids. Trimming stripped 1 base from V and 7 bases from J, with 11 bases between. The germline V gene encodes CDR1 SGHDT and CDR2 YYEEEE. The CDR3 DNA is TGTGCCAGCAGCTTGACCCGACTGGGTGGCTACACCTTC. Encoded protein: CASSLTRLGGYTF.

As to this clonotype: A much more abundant neighbour one base away suggests this may be a read error. The chain carries TRBV28 and TRBJ1-4; no firm D call. The CDR3 runs 15 residues. Germline-derived CDR1 and CDR2 are MDHEN and SYDVKM. As DNA, the CDR3 is TGTGCCAGCAGTTTTTTCGGACCAACTAATCAAAAACTGTTTTTT. Translated, it gives CASSFFGPTNQKLFF.

V is TRBV30 and J is TRBJ2-5; D is undetermined. V shed 4 bases and J shed 5 bases, with 17 bases lying between them. The germline V gene encodes CDR1 GTSNPN and CDR2 SVGIG (reference sequence). There are 14 residues in the CDR3. In nucleotides, the CDR3 is TGTGCCTGGAATCGTGTTCCCCAGGTGGAGACCCAGTACTTC. It translates to CAWNRVPQVETQYF.

J is TRBJ1-6 and V is TRBV15; TRBD1 matches at 9 bases. CDR3 length: 16 residues. Unmatched junction bases numbered 6, after V lost 2 bases and J lost 7 bases. The germline gives CDR1 LNHNV, CDR2 YYDKDF (reference sequence). CDR3: CATSRTRTGVNSPLHF. Here the CDR3 DNA reads TGTGCCACCAGCAGAACCAGGACAGGGGTCAATTCACCCCTCCACTTT.